One and the same sample provided the 28 T cell receptor beta chains below, sequenced in a study of CD8 T cells in Susac syndrome. RNA, at roughly 0.45 to 1 ug, was reverse transcribed with random hexamers. One entry per CDR3 protein, called by TCRdb with MiXCR from the immunoSEQ multiplex PCR reads. The data contain roughly 80,000 distinct CDR3 sequences, around nine tenths of them singletons. The sample taken for sequencing was CD8+ T cells from PBMCs. The receptors stem from a human donor with multiple sclerosis.

This clonotype turned up a few times. This sequence joins TRBV6-1 and TRBJ2-7; 7 nucleotides line up with TRBD1. CDR3 length: 16 amino acids. The junction had 15 bases not matched to a gene; V was cut back by 6 bases and J by 4 bases. Looked up from germline, CDR1 is MNHNS and CDR2 is SASEGT. The DNA for the CDR3 is TGTGCCAGCAGCTCTGTGGGGACAGACTATCTTTACGAGCAGTACTTC. It is translated as CASSSVGTDYLYEQYF.

This chain uses TRBV24-1 with TRBJ1-4; 7 bases line up with TRBD1. The CDR3 totals 14 residues. J was trimmed by 2 bases and V by 12 bases; bases with no gene match: 8. Germline CDR1 KGHDR, CDR2 SFDVKD. CDR3: CAEMTGSTNEKLFF. In nucleotides, the CDR3 is TGTGCCGAGATGACAGGGTCGACTAATGAAAAACTGTTTTTT.

This clonotype was counted a single time. The genes are TRBV6-6 and TRBJ1-1; D is uncertain. Germline assignment: CDR1 MNHNY and CDR2 SVGAGI (reference sequence). V lost 5 bases and J lost 5, with 15 bases in between. This CDR3 comprises 14 residues. The CDR3 loop is CASSQDPLGTEAFF. CDR3 DNA sequence: TGTGCCAGCAGTCAGGACCCCCTTGGGACTGAAGCTTTCTTT.

Concerning this clonotype: An end of the junction differs from the germline gene, which may be a read error. The chain combines TRBV13 with TRBJ1-1; D remains unclear. CDR1 is PRHDT, CDR2 FYEKMQ, per germline (reference sequence). The CDR3 spans 11 residues. The DNA of the CDR3 is TGTGCCAGCAGCGAAAACAGTGAAGCTTTCTTT. Translating it yields CASSENSEAFF.

V is TRBV6-1 and J is TRBJ2-7, with D possibly being TRBD2 (6 bases). Trimming removed 6 bases at V and 4 bases at J, with 16 bases between. The CDR3 consists of 14 residues. Germline CDR1 is MNHNS and CDR2 is SASEGT. Here the CDR3 reads CASRAEGRLYEQYF. The CDR3 DNA reads as TGTGCCAGCAGAGCCGAGGGGAGGTTATACGAGCAGTACTTC.

V gene TRBV12-3 or TRBV12-4 combines with J gene TRBJ2-4, with 7 bases aligning to TRBD2. CDR3 length equals 14 residues. The V segment lost 1 base and the J segment 6 bases; nucleotides outside the gene matches: 3. CDR3 sequence (DNA): TGTGCCAGCAGTTTAGGGACTAGGGGAAACATTCAGTACTTC. This codes for CASSLGTRGNIQYF.

For this clonotype: This may arise from a read error, as a much more abundant clone is one base away. The chain employs TRBV20-1 and TRBJ2-7; D is ambiguous. The CDR3 sequence is 12 residues long. Trimming left V 7 bases short and J 7 bases short, with 17 bases between. Germline values: CDR1 DFQATT, CDR2 SNEGSKA (reference sequence). Here the CDR3 DNA reads TGCAGTGACCCCCAACGCCTTCGGGAGCAGTACTTC. It specifies CSDPQRLREQYF.

The chain carries TRBV18 and TRBJ2-3, with 10 bases matching TRBD1. With V trimmed by 5 bases and J by 1 base, 12 bases remained unmatched. Germline values: CDR1 KGHSH, CDR2 LQKENI. CDR3 length: 18 residues. The CDR3 region is CASSERQGAKVGTDTQYF. The CDR3 DNA reads as TGTGCCAGCTCAGAACGACAGGGGGCGAAGGTGGGCACAGATACGCAGTATTTT.

The chain is built from TRBV7-2 and TRBJ1-5; no reliable D call. CDR3 length: 13 residues. V was shortened by 1 base and J by 9 bases, with 10 bases between the two germline ends. Per the germline V gene, CDR1 is SGHTA and CDR2 is FQGNSA. CDR3 coding DNA: TGTGCCAGCAGCTTAGAAGGCGGGTTGCCCCAGCATTTT. Translating gives CASSLEGGLPQHF. The complete variable domain, with remaining parts taken from reference TRBV7-2 and TRBJ1-5, reads GAGVSQSPSNKVTEKGKDVELRCDPISGHTALYWYRQSLGQGLEFLIYFQGNSAPDKSGLPSDRFSAERTGGSVSTLTIQRTQQEDSAVYLCASSLEGGLPQHFGDGTRLSIL.

This clonotype showed up just a few times. The chain has TRBV2 and TRBJ2-5; D remains unclear. Germline V gene data show CDR1 as SNHLY and CDR2 as FYNNEI. The CDR3 sequence is 10 residues long. V gave up 4 bases and J gave up 5 bases, with 2 bases separating them. Here the CDR3 DNA reads TGTGCCAGCAGTGGTGAGACCCAGTACTTC. This codes for CASSGETQYF.

This clonotype was picked up one time. The chain recombines TRBV9 with TRBJ2-1, with D tentatively TRBD2 (5 bases). The CDR3 totals 15 residues. V was pared by 4 bases and J by 4 bases, with 15 bases between. CDR1 and CDR2 from the germline V gene are SGDLS and YYNGEE. Here the CDR3 reads CASSLGDYKYNEQFF. The DNA for the CDR3 is TGTGCCAGCAGCCTCGGCGACTACAAATACAATGAGCAGTTCTTC.

This chain uses TRBV11-2 with TRBJ2-1, with D maybe TRBD1 (6 bases). Between the trimmed V and J ends, which lost 5 bases and 7 bases, there was a span of 18 bases. This CDR3 has 15 residues. Germline CDR1 SGHAT, CDR2 FQNNGV. CDR3 DNA: TGTGCCAGCAGCCCTCCGGCAGGGGTGGAAAATGAGCAGTTCTTC. Its protein is CASSPPAGVENEQFF.

This sequence joins TRBV20-1 and TRBJ2-5; weak D call: TRBD2 (6 bases). CDR1 is DFQATT, CDR2 SNEGSKA, per germline (reference sequence). The CDR3 consists of 17 residues. V lost 2 bases and J lost 1, with 20 bases in between. The CDR3 sequence is CSARPEEGRRTQETQYF. The CDR3 DNA is TGCAGTGCTAGACCTGAGGAGGGACGCCGCACCCAAGAGACCCAGTACTTC.

The chain employs TRBV13 and TRBJ2-7; unclear D gene. The CDR3 has 14 residues. Germline loops: CDR1 PRHDT, CDR2 FYEKMQ (reference sequence). Trimming stripped 2 bases from V and 1 base from J, with 9 bases between. This CDR3 is CASSLNTDSYEQYF. The CDR3 DNA is TGTGCCAGCAGCTTAAATACGGATTCCTACGAGCAGTACTTC.

This chain connects TRBV18 to TRBJ1-1; 7 bases line up with TRBD1. V lost 9 bases to trimming and J lost 1 base; unmatched junction nucleotides: 11. Germline lookup yields CDR1 KGHSH and CDR2 LQKENI. The CDR3 contains 15 residues. The CDR3 region has the DNA TGTGCCAGTTCCCGGGAAGGGACAGAGAACACTGAAGCTTTCTTT. The encoded protein is CASSREGTENTEAFF.

The chain recombines TRBV7-9 with TRBJ2-3, with 10 nucleotides matching TRBD1. Germline V lookup: CDR1 SEHNR, CDR2 FQNEAQ (reference sequence). The CDR3 is made up of 16 amino acids. Trimming removed 3 bases from V and 5 bases from J; junction bases left unmatched: 8. DNA of the CDR3: TGTGCCAGCAGCTTCCACCGGGACAGGGGAGAAGATACGCAGTATTTT. Its protein product is CASSFHRDRGEDTQYF.

This clonotype was counted a few times. The V and J genes are TRBV3-1 and TRBJ2-7; D unclear. From germline, CDR1 is LGHDT and CDR2 YNNKEL (reference sequence). Trimming cost V 2 bases and J 1 base, with 3 bases left between them. The CDR3 sequence is 12 residues long. The CDR3 here is CASSQYSYEQYF. CDR3 DNA sequence: TGTGCCAGCAGCCAATATTCCTACGAGCAGTACTTC.

This chain joins TRBV7-2 and TRBJ1-1; 9 bases match TRBD1. The germline gives CDR1 SGHTA, CDR2 FQGNSA. The junction had 11 bases not matched to a gene; V was cut back by 4 bases and J by 8 bases. The CDR3 totals 15 residues. CDR3 protein: CASSYSDTGGAEAFF. The CDR3 bases are TGTGCCAGCAGCTACTCAGATACAGGGGGCGCGGAAGCTTTCTTT.

The rearrangement links TRBV9 to TRBJ2-7; 9 bases fit TRBD2. Germline V gene lookup returns CDR1 SGDLS and CDR2 YYNGEE. Losses at the gene ends were 4 bases for V and 4 bases for J; bases not matched to a gene: 12. The CDR3 has 16 amino acids. Here the CDR3 DNA reads TGTGCCAGCAGCCCGGGGACTAGCCACTCGCTTTACGAGCAGTACTTC. This gives the protein CASSPGTSHSLYEQYF.

The chain combines TRBV27 with TRBJ2-1, with 8 bases lining up with TRBD2. The J segment lost 3 bases and the V segment lost 5 bases, leaving 6 bases of the junction unmatched. The CDR3 has 15 residues. Germline values: CDR1 MNHEY, CDR2 SMNVEV (reference sequence). The CDR3 region is CASSVGLAGYNEQFF. The CDR3 region has the DNA TGTGCCAGCAGTGTAGGACTAGCAGGCTACAATGAGCAGTTCTTC.

J is TRBJ1-2 and V is TRBV4-3, with D unresolved. The CDR3 has 16 amino acids. V lost 0 bases, J lost 0 bases, and 11 bases lay in between. The V gene's germline CDR1 is LGHNA and CDR2 YSLEER. This chain's CDR3 is CASSQDYGTSNYGYTF. CDR3 sequence (DNA): TGCGCCAGCAGCCAAGATTATGGCACCTCTAACTATGGCTACACCTTC.

CDR3 DNA: TGCGCCAGCAGCCAACCTACTAGCGGGAGGCCTCTCCCCTCCTACAATGAGCAGTTCTTC. Translated, it gives CASSQPTSGRPLPSYNEQFF. The rearrangement uses TRBV4-3 and TRBJ2-1, with 12 bases lining up with TRBD2. V shed 2 bases and J 0 bases; nucleotides not matched to a gene: 11. The CDR3 has 20 residues. Germline V gene data show CDR1 as LGHNA and CDR2 as YSLEER.

This sequence joins TRBV12-3 or TRBV12-4 and TRBJ1-1; 9 bases are a match to TRBD1. The CDR3 is 14 amino acids. V lost 6 bases and J lost 7; bases outside the gene matches: 9. For the CDR3, the DNA is TGTGCCAGCAGGCAAGGGACAGGGCGCTTTGAAGCTTTCTTT. This encodes CASRQGTGRFEAFF.

The chain carries TRBV27 and TRBJ2-7; weak D call: TRBD1 (5 bases). The CDR3 covers 15 residues. Trimming removed 0 bases at V and 2 bases at J, with 11 bases between. Per the germline V gene, CDR1 is MNHEY and CDR2 is SMNVEV (reference sequence). CDR3 nucleotides: TGTGCCAGCAGTTTATCAGGGCAGGGTACCTACGAGCAGTACTTC. Amino acids: CASSLSGQGTYEQYF.

This chain joins TRBV19 and TRBJ2-7, with D hard to call. The length of the CDR3 is 14 residues. The germline V gene has CDR1 LNHDA and CDR2 SQIVND (reference sequence). V lost 3 bases, J lost 4 bases, and 13 bases lay in between. Here the CDR3 DNA reads TGTGCCAGTAGTATTAGTGGACCTGGTTACGAGCAGTACTTC. Translated, it gives CASSISGPGYEQYF.

V and J are TRBV3-1 and TRBJ2-3; D tentatively fits TRBD1 or TRBD2 (5 bases each). V was clipped by 0 bases and J by 2 bases, with 12 bases between them. There are 16 residues in the CDR3. Germline CDR1 LGHDT, CDR2 YNNKEL (reference sequence). The CDR3 coding sequence is TGTGCCAGCAGCCAAGATAGGGACCGGCCCACAGATACGCAGTATTTT. Amino acids: CASSQDRDRPTDTQYF.

This sequence joins TRBV7-9 and TRBJ2-2; possible D gene TRBD2, 6 bases. The germline V gene has CDR1 SEHNR and CDR2 FQNEAQ (reference sequence). This CDR3 has 16 residues. Trimming removed 5 bases at V and 6 bases at J, with 19 bases between. CDR3 sequence: CASSRNPGGRAGELFF. Written as DNA, the CDR3 is TGTGCCAGCAGCCGAAACCCCGGGGGACGGGCCGGGGAGCTGTTTTTT.

This sequence joins TRBV12-3 or TRBV12-4 and TRBJ2-1; D is unclear. The CDR3 is 12 amino acids. V was cut by 7 bases and J by 8 bases, with 12 bases left in between. CDR3 region: CASTERDDEQFF. CDR3 nucleotide sequence: TGTGCCAGCACCGAAAGGGATGATGAGCAGTTCTTC.